This is a list of T cell receptor beta chains from one sample in a study of blood T cell repertoires in COVID-19. Libraries were prepared by immunoSEQ multiplex PCR; TCRdb keeps only in-frame clonotypes and omits some of them. The repertoire holds some 200,000 clones, with 65% to 90% as singletons. Sequenced input: PBMCs or T cells enriched from blood (not recorded which). The source is a woman aged 50 to 65 with acute COVID-19. Each CDR3 is given with its conserved first and last residue. The D gene is left open where the match is weak.

CDR3 protein: CASSSTDRALNQPQHF; D gene: NA; J gene: TRBJ1-5; V gene: TRBV5-6
CDR3 protein: CASSLQGGGGGYEQYF; D gene: NA; J gene: TRBJ2-7; V gene: TRBV7-2
CDR3 protein: CATQEGGSSNQPQHF; D gene: NA; J gene: TRBJ1-5; V gene: TRBV10-3
CDR3 protein: CASSLSATGTITEAFF; D gene: NA; J gene: TRBJ1-1; V gene: TRBV28
CDR3 protein: CASSLSPVNEQFF; D gene: NA; J gene: TRBJ2-1; V gene: TRBV7-3
CDR3 protein: CASSFDSPYEQYF; D gene: NA; J gene: TRBJ2-7; V gene: TRBV5-1
CDR3 protein: CASSWGTSGRQNIQYF; D gene: TRBD2; J gene: TRBJ2-4; V gene: TRBV7-2
CDR3 protein: CAHAIIGGPRGGDEKLFF; D gene: NA; J gene: TRBJ1-4; V gene: TRBV10-3
CDR3 protein: CASSQEGGLATGELFF; D gene: TRBD2; J gene: TRBJ2-2; V gene: TRBV4-2
CDR3 protein: CASSTRTSVEETQYF; D gene: TRBD2; J gene: TRBJ2-5; V gene: TRBV7-2
CDR3 protein: CASDSGTGGSPLHF; D gene: TRBD1; J gene: TRBJ1-6; V gene: TRBV19